This TCR beta chain is from a study of cytomegalovirus exposure and HLA in healthy donors. V lost 0 bases and J 8 bases, leaving 8 bases between the germline ends. The CDR3 runs to 12 residues. Germline CDR1 reads SGHRS; CDR2 reads YFSETQ. Study findings and constraints: The study labeled more than 150 TCR beta chains cytomegalovirus-associated.

Remarks on this clone: Its antigen is as yet unknown.

In nominal health when sampled, donors likely had unrecorded immune exposures nonetheless. Primers: 60 Vbeta forward and 13 Jbeta reverse. Sequencing used immunoSEQ multiplex PCR; TCRdb keeps in-frame clones, though not all of them. The repertoire has under 70,000 clones, just over 85% of them found once; the top ten carry less than 2.5%. The sequencing sample was made of PBMCs. The chain employs TRBV5-1 and TRBJ1-2, with a tentative D call TRBD1 (5 bases). This TCR was recovered from a woman aged 30 to 39 in good health and CMV-seronegative. CDR3 nucleotides: TGCGCCAGCAGCTTGGAGGGGCAGGGCTACACCTTC. It encodes CASSLEGQGYTF.